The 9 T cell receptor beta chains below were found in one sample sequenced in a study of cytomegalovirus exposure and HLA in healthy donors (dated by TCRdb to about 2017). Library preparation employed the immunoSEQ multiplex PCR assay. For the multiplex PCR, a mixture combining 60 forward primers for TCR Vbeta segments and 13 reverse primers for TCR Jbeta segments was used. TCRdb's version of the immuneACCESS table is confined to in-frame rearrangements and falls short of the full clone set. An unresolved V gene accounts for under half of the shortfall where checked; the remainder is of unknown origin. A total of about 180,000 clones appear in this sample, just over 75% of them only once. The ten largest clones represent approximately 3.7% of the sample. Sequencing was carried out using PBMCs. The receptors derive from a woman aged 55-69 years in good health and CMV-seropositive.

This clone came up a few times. CDR3 coding DNA: TGTGCCAGCAGTTTATTTGGGGAGGCCGATGGGAGCTACACCTTC. This translates into CASSLFGEADGSYTF. This chain joins TRBV27 and TRBJ1-2; D not certain. This CDR3 has 15 amino acids. Trimming took 1 base from V and 9 from J, leaving 18 bases between them. The germline gives CDR1 MNHEY, CDR2 SMNVEV (reference sequence).

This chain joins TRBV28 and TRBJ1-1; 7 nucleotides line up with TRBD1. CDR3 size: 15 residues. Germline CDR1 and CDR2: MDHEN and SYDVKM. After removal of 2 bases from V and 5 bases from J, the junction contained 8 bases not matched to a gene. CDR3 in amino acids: CASSLITGARTEAFF. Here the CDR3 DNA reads TGTGCCAGCAGTTTAATAACAGGGGCGAGGACTGAAGCTTTCTTT.

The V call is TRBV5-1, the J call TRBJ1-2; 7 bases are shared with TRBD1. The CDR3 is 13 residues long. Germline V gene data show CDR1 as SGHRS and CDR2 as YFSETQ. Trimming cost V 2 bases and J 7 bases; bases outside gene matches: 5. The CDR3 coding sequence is TGCGCCAGCAGCTTAGGGGGCGAGGGTGGCTACACCTTC. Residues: CASSLGGEGGYTF. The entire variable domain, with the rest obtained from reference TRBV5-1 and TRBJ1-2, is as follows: KAGVTQTPRYLIKTRGQQVTLSCSPISGHRSVSWYQQTPGQGLQFLFEYFSETQRNKGNFPGRFSGRQFSNSRSEMNVSTLELGDSALYLCASSLGGEGGYTFGSGTRLTVV.

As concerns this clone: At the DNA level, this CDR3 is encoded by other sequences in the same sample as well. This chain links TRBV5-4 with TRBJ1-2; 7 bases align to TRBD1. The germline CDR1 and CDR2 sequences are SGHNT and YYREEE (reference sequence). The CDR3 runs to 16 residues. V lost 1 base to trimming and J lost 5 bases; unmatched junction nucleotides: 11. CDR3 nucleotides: TGTGCCAGCAGCTTGTTGACAGGCTCAGGGGGGTATGGCTACACCTTC. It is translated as CASSLLTGSGGYGYTF.

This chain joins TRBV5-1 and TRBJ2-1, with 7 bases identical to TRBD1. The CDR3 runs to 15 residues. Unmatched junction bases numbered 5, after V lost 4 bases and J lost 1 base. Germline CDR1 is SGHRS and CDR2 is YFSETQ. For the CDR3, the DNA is TGCGCCAGCAGCGGCCGGGACAGTTCCTACAATGAGCAGTTCTTC. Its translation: CASSGRDSSYNEQFF.

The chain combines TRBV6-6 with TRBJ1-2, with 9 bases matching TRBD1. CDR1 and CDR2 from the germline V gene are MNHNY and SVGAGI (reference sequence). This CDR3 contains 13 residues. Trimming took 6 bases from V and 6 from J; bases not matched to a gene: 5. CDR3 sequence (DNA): TGTGCCAGCAGACTCCGGGACAGGGATGGCTACACCTTC. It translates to CASRLRDRDGYTF.

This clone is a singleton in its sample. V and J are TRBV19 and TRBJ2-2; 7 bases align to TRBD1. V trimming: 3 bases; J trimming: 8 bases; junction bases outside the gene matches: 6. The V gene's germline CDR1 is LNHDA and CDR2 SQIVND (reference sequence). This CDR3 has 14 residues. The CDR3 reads CASSIPRGMGELFF. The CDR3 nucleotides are TGTGCCAGTAGTATTCCCAGGGGGATGGGGGAGCTGTTTTTT.

DNA of the CDR3: TGTGCCAGCAATTCCCTGGGGGGCCAAGAGACCCAGTACTTC. It specifies CASNSLGGQETQYF. The genes are TRBV2 and TRBJ2-5; D perhaps matches TRBD2 (6 bases). The CDR3 is 14 residues long. Germline CDR1 and CDR2: SNHLY and FYNNEI. With 7 bases removed from V and 1 base from J, the gap between germline ends came to 13 bases. Full variable domain (remainder filled in from reference TRBV2 and TRBJ2-5): EPEVTQTPSHQVTQMGQEVILRCVPISNHLYFYWYRQILGQKVEFLVSFYNNEISEKSEIFDDQFSVERPDGSNFTLKIRSTKLEDSAMYFCASNSLGGQETQYFGPGTRLLVL.

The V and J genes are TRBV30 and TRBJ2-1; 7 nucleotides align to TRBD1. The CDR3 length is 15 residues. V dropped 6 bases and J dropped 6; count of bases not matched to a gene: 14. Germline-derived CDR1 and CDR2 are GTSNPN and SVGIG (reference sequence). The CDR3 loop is CACKPTGAASNEQFF. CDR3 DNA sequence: TGTGCCTGTAAACCTACAGGGGCTGCTAGCAATGAGCAGTTCTTC.